This TCR beta chain came from a study of breast tumors, draining lymph nodes, adjacent tissues. The J segment lost 9 bases and the V segment lost 6 bases, leaving 8 bases of the junction unmatched. The germline gives CDR1 MNHNS, CDR2 SASEGT. There are 12 residues in the CDR3. This clonotype was detected ten times or more. As yet, its antigen is unknown. TCRdb redid the calling of the multiplex PCR reads with MiXCR, one entry per CDR3 protein. The sample has approximately 210,000 distinct CDR3 sequences, 32% seen once; the top ten hold 1.3% to 1.5%. Samples came from axillary lymph nodes draining the breast cancer. Study observations and caveats: Luminal-like breast cancer showed significantly greater tumor-nontumor repertoire similarity than basal-like breast cancer did.

The sequencing input was axillary lymph node tissue. The chain joins TRBV6-1 to TRBJ2-7; TRBD1 matches 7 bases. This receptor was identified in a female donor with breast cancer. Some clones in this sample may be carry-over from other donors' samples. The CDR3 nucleotides read TGTGCCAGCAGAGGACAGGCCCGGGTGCAGTACTTC. Protein sequence: CASRGQARVQYF.